A selection of T cell receptor beta chains follows, all from one sample in a study of response to subunit inactivated influenza vaccine. TCRdb re-called the RT-PCR reads through MiXCR, storing one row per CDR3 protein. This table holds roughly 760,000 distinct CDR3 sequences, less than 25% found once. Sequences were derived from PBMCs from blood, sampled roughly 5 days after vaccination. The receptors were sampled from a man aged 45-65 years who received an inactivated influenza vaccine. Each CDR3 is given with its conserved first and last residue. Fields, in order: V gene, D gene, CDR3 length, clone size, J gene, CDR3 DNA, CDR3 protein. The D gene is left open where the match is weak. Some rows mark clone size as missing; the rest say once, few, many or name a class of expanded clone.

>TRBV9|TRBD1|13|-|TRBJ1-5
TGTGCCAGCAGCGCCCAGGGGGTAGGACCCCAGCATTTT
CASSAQGVGPQHF
>TRBV7-9|-|15|few|TRBJ2-2
TGTGCCAGCAGCTTAGCGGGCTCGGACACCGGGGAGCTGTTTTTT
CASSLAGSDTGELFF
>TRBV12-3/TRBV12-4|TRBD2|13|few|TRBJ2-1
TGTGCCAGCAGTTCCCGGGCAGCGGGGGAGCAGTTCTTC
CASSSRAAGEQFF
>TRBV12-3/TRBV12-4|-|15|many|TRBJ1-5
TGTGCCAGCAGTTTAGAGGGGACCGGCAATCAGCCCCAGCATTTT
CASSLEGTGNQPQHF
>TRBV6-1|TRBD2|18|-|TRBJ2-2
TGTGCCAGCAAATGGACTAGTCGGGGCACAGCTAACACCGGGGAGCTGTTTTTT
CASKWTSRGTANTGELFF
>TRBV20-1|-|13|few|TRBJ1-2
TGCAGTGCTAGAGATATGGGGGCGAAGGGCTACACCTTC
CSARDMGAKGYTF
>TRBV29-1|-|16|few|TRBJ2-3
TGCAGCGTTGGGGCAGGGATAAGGACACGGTCAGATACGCAGTATTTT
CSVGAGIRTRSDTQYF
>TRBV7-6|-|11|-|TRBJ2-1
TGTGCCAGCAGCACATGGGGTGAGCAGTTCTTC
CASSTWGEQFF
>TRBV27|-|15|few|TRBJ2-7
TGTGCCAGCAGTTTAAGTGGGAACAGCCCCTCCGAGCAGTACTTC
CASSLSGNSPSEQYF
>TRBV4-3|-|16|few|TRBJ1-4
TGCGCCAGCAGCCAAGAGAGGGACGGGAGAAATGAAAAACTGTTTTTT
CASSQERDGRNEKLFF
>TRBV30|TRBD1|15|few|TRBJ2-3
TGTGCCTGGAGTGACGGACAGGGCGGCACAGATACGCAGTATTTT
CAWSDGQGGTDTQYF
>TRBV6-1|-|15|-|TRBJ2-2
TGTGCCAGCAGTGAAGCGTGGGGGGAAGTCGGGGAGCTGTTTTTT
CASSEAWGEVGELFF
>TRBV20-1|TRBD2|15|-|TRBJ2-5
TGCAGTGCTGAGCCGTCTAGCGGGAGAGTGGAGACCCAGTACTTC
CSAEPSSGRVETQYF
>TRBV4-3|-|13|few|TRBJ2-5
TGCGCCAGCAGCCAAGGGGAATTGGAGACCCAGTACTTC
CASSQGELETQYF
>TRBV20-1|-|14|-|TRBJ1-1
TGCAGTGCCGTGGGGGTGATGAGGGACACTGAAGCTTTCTTT
CSAVGVMRDTEAFF
>TRBV20-1|TRBD2|17|many|TRBJ2-3
TGCAGTGCTAGAGATAGTGGGCTAGCGGGAGGTGTCGATACGCAGTATTTT
CSARDSGLAGGVDTQYF
>TRBV30|-|13|-|TRBJ2-7
TGTGCCTGGAGTGTTTCCGGGGCGGGCGAGCAGTACTTC
CAWSVSGAGEQYF
>TRBV2|-|14|-|TRBJ2-7
TGTGCCAGCAGTGAAGCGGGCTTCGGAGGGGAGCAGTACTTC
CASSEAGFGGEQYF
>TRBV7-9|-|12|few|TRBJ2-7
TGTGCCAGCGGTTCAGGTTCGACGGGCGGAAACTTC
CASGSGSTGGNF
>TRBV20-1|TRBD2|14|many|TRBJ2-1
TGCAGTGCGCCGGGACTAGCGTCCTACAATGAGCAGTTCTTC
CSAPGLASYNEQFF
>TRBV7-2|-|13|-|TRBJ2-5
TGTGCCAGCAGCTTCAAGGGGTTGGAGACCCAGTACTTC
CASSFKGLETQYF
>TRBV4-3|-|15|-|TRBJ1-2
TGCGCCAGCAGCCAAGAATTCAGGTCTGACTATGGCTACACCTTC
CASSQEFRSDYGYTF
>TRBV12-3/TRBV12-4|-|11|-|TRBJ2-4
TGTGCCAGCACTCAGGGAAACATTCAGTACTTC
CASTQGNIQYF
>TRBV20-1|-|17|few|TRBJ2-1
TGCAGTGCTAAACAGAACTGGCCCTTTAGCTCCTACAATGAGCAGTTCTTC
CSAKQNWPFSSYNEQFF
>TRBV24-1|-|15|-|TRBJ1-4
TGTGCCACCAGTGAAACCGGGGCTTCTAATGAAAAACTGTTTTTT
CATSETGASNEKLFF
>TRBV20-1|TRBD2|13|-|TRBJ2-7
TGCAGTGCGCCGACTAGCAGGTCAGGCGAGCAGTACTTC
CSAPTSRSGEQYF
>TRBV5-1|-|15|many|TRBJ2-7
TGCGCCAGCAGTCTGACCGGGGACACCACCTACGAGCAGTACTTC
CASSLTGDTTYEQYF
>TRBV20-1|TRBD1|12|-|TRBJ2-2
TGCAGTGCCGGACAGGGGGCCGGGGAGCTGTTTTTT
CSAGQGAGELFF
>TRBV12-3/TRBV12-4|TRBD2|13|-|TRBJ2-1
TGTGCCAGCAGTATACTAGCGGTACCGCTGCAGTTCTTC
CASSILAVPLQFF
>TRBV9|TRBD2|15|-|TRBJ2-5
TGTGCCAGCAGCGTAATGGGACTAGCACAAGAGACCCAGTACTTC
CASSVMGLAQETQYF